The clone carrying this TCR beta chain was found once. Its antigen remains unidentified. This sample is drawn from a study of cytomegalovirus exposure and HLA in healthy donors. Germline V gives CDR1 SGHKS, CDR2 YYEKEE (reference sequence). This CDR3 comprises 15 residues. Trimming shortened V by 4 bases and J by 0 bases, and 14 bases separated the two germline ends. Profiling relied on immunoSEQ multiplex PCR, and the TCRdb table lists in-frame clones only, not all of them. The sample has tens of thousands of clones, roughly 90% seen once; the top ten hold roughly 1.2%. Study-level findings and limits: The tendency of first-cohort TCR clusters to co-occur in the 120 or so validation repertoires emerged from a later analysis. According to reports, the classifier identified cytomegalovirus status with high specificity and sensitivity. A few of the chains that were CMV-associated were confirmed in vitro to be specific for CMV antigens. Cytomegalovirus association was assigned to approximately 160 TCR beta chains.

The TCR sequence derives from a woman aged 18-30 years in good health and CMV-seronegative. What was sequenced was PBMCs. The chain carries TRBV5-5 and TRBJ2-7; TRBD1 is a possible D gene (6 bases). The CDR3 loop reads CASSPNRVSSYEQYF. In DNA form, the CDR3 reads TGTGCCAGCAGCCCCAACAGGGTGTCCTCCTACGAGCAGTACTTC.